Listed below are T cell receptor beta chains from one sample, sequenced in a study of shared clonotypes between healthy human individuals. Sequencing used immunoSEQ multiplex PCR; TCRdb keeps in-frame clones, though not all of them. This table has some 1.5 million clones, 96% appearing once. Source material: naive CD4+ T cells sorted from blood. The receptors come from a young man in good health. CDR3s include the opening cysteine and the closing phenylalanine or tryptophan. A D gene is named only where the DNA matches it firmly. Size values are once, few and many counts, or a class for expanded clones, and some rows have none.

V gene	J gene	D gene	clone size	CDR3 protein	CDR3 DNA
TRBV14	TRBJ1-1	.	.	CASSQDPGTEAFF	TGTGCCAGCAGCCAAGATCCTGGCACTGAAGCTTTCTTT
TRBV6-5	TRBJ1-3	.	.	CASSLSVSGNTIYF	TGTGCCAGCAGTCTCTCAGTCTCTGGAAACACCATATATTTT
TRBV6-6	TRBJ1-5	.	.	CASSYSLQYQPQHF	TGTGCCAGCAGTTACTCATTACAGTATCAGCCCCAGCATTTT
TRBV5-1	TRBJ2-7	TRBD2	.	CASSLGASGRLEQYF	TGCGCCAGCAGCTTGGGGGCTAGCGGGAGGCTCGAGCAGTACTTC
TRBV28	TRBJ2-1	.	.	CASSPSPWRAKGNEQFF	TGTGCCAGCAGTCCCTCCCCTTGGCGGGCCAAAGGGAATGAGCAGTTCTTC
TRBV28	TRBJ2-1	.	.	CASSLINEQFF	TGTGCCAGCAGTTTGATCAATGAGCAGTTCTTC
TRBV29-1	TRBJ1-5	.	once	CSVRALDNQPQHF	TGCAGCGTGAGGGCTTTAGATAATCAGCCCCAGCATTTT
TRBV15	TRBJ2-7	.	.	CATSEYQGIGEQYF	TGTGCCACCAGCGAATACCAGGGAATTGGCGAGCAGTACTTC
TRBV7-2	TRBJ2-3	.	.	CASSLQAFDTQYF	TGTGCCAGCAGCCTACAGGCTTTCGATACGCAGTATTTT
TRBV9	TRBJ1-3	.	.	CASSVAGSGNTIYF	TGTGCCAGCAGCGTAGCGGGCTCTGGAAACACCATATATTTT
TRBV4-1	TRBJ2-7	.	.	CASSPRLSYEQYF	TGCGCCAGCAGCCCACGATTGTCCTACGAGCAGTACTTC
TRBV30	TRBJ1-5	.	.	CAWSGHPTGPGQPQHF	TGTGCCTGGAGTGGCCACCCGACAGGCCCGGGACAGCCCCAGCATTTT
TRBV9	TRBJ2-3	.	.	CASSPPSPPDTQYF	TGTGCCAGCAGCCCCCCCTCGCCGCCAGATACGCAGTATTTT
TRBV5-1	TRBJ2-5	TRBD2	.	CASSGNSGFQETQYF	TGCGCCAGCAGCGGAAATAGCGGGTTCCAAGAGACCCAGTACTTC
TRBV7-9	TRBJ2-1	.	.	CASSPLDEQFF	TGTGCCAGCAGTCCGTTGGATGAGCAGTTCTTC
TRBV18	TRBJ2-1	TRBD1	.	CASSPPGQVFSYNEQFF	TGTGCCAGCTCACCCCCGGGACAGGTTTTCTCCTACAATGAGCAGTTCTTC
TRBV29-1	TRBJ2-7	TRBD1	.	CSVESGGTNSYEQYF	TGCAGCGTTGAATCAGGGGGCACCAACTCCTACGAGCAGTACTTC
TRBV28	TRBJ1-5	TRBD1	.	CASTGGQGIPQHF	TGTGCCAGCACAGGGGGACAGGGTATACCCCAGCATTTT
TRBV20-1	TRBJ2-7	TRBD2	.	CSGGSGNEQYF	TGCAGCGGGGGGTCGGGCAACGAGCAGTACTTC
TRBV2	TRBJ2-5	.	.	CASSEVWETQYF	TGTGCCAGCAGTGAAGTCTGGGAGACCCAGTACTTC
TRBV28	TRBJ2-3	.	.	CASGGRIDTQYF	TGTGCCTCCGGCGGCCGCATAGATACGCAGTATTTT
TRBV5-1	TRBJ2-5	TRBD2	once	CASSEPVAGGYEETQYF	TGCGCCAGCAGCGAACCTGTAGCGGGAGGCTACGAAGAGACCCAGTACTTC
TRBV7-9	TRBJ1-1	TRBD1	.	CASSLAGGAEAFF	TGTGCCAGCAGCTTGGCAGGGGGGGCTGAAGCTTTCTTT
TRBV28	TRBJ2-7	.	.	CASTSPSPAYEQYF	TGTGCCAGCACTAGCCCCTCGCCTGCATACGAGCAGTACTTC
TRBV27	TRBJ2-3	.	.	CASSLVGALTDTQYF	TGTGCCAGCAGTTTGGTGGGGGCCCTCACAGATACGCAGTATTTT
TRBV4-1	TRBJ2-7	TRBD2	.	CASSQGTSGSSYEQYF	TGCGCCAGCAGCCAAGGGACTAGCGGGAGCTCCTACGAGCAGTACTTC
TRBV7-9	TRBJ2-7	.	.	CASSLEVEQYF	TGTGCCAGCAGCTTGGAGGTCGAGCAGTACTTC
TRBV19	TRBJ1-4	.	.	CASSPMDQREKLFF	TGTGCCAGTAGTCCTATGGACCAGCGAGAAAAACTGTTTTTT
TRBV29-1	TRBJ2-2	.	.	CSADLTAGELFF	TGCAGCGCTGATCTGACCGCCGGGGAGCTGTTTTTT
TRBV19	TRBJ2-2	TRBD1	once	CASSIGQGVNKNTGELFF	TGTGCCAGTAGTATTGGTCAGGGGGTTAATAAGAACACCGGGGAGCTGTTTTTT
TRBV13	TRBJ2-1	TRBD2	.	CASSLGRLAGRNEQFF	TGTGCCAGCAGCTTAGGCCGACTAGCGGGTCGCAATGAGCAGTTCTTC
TRBV27	TRBJ2-7	.	once	CASSPDRDRGYEQYF	TGTGCCAGCAGTCCCGACCGGGACCGGGGTTACGAGCAGTACTTC
TRBV29-1	TRBJ2-7	.	.	CSVDTRRGEQYF	TGCAGCGTGGATACCCGAAGGGGCGAGCAGTACTTC
TRBV28	TRBJ2-7	TRBD2	.	CASIRLAGGPEQYF	TGTGCCAGCATAAGATTAGCGGGAGGGCCCGAGCAGTACTTC
TRBV5-1	TRBJ2-2	TRBD1	.	CASSLTGQYTGELFF	TGCGCCAGCAGCTTGACGGGACAGTACACCGGGGAGCTGTTTTTT
TRBV9	TRBJ2-1	.	.	CASSVVSAGQGEQFF	TGTGCCAGCAGCGTAGTATCTGCGGGCCAAGGTGAGCAGTTCTTC
TRBV28	TRBJ2-7	.	.	CASTLGPIARYEQYF	TGTGCCAGCACTTTGGGCCCCATTGCTAGGTACGAGCAGTACTTC
TRBV29-1	TRBJ1-2	.	.	CSAKVNGYTF	TGCAGCGCGAAGGTCAATGGCTACACCTTC
TRBV7-2	TRBJ2-7	.	.	CASSLAVSSGEQYF	TGTGCCAGCAGCTTAGCAGTCTCTTCGGGGGAGCAGTACTTC
TRBV9	TRBJ2-7	TRBD1	.	CASSARTGISYEQYF	TGTGCCAGCAGCGCCCGGACAGGGATTTCCTACGAGCAGTACTTC
TRBV7-9	TRBJ2-5	TRBD2	.	CASSHNLAGGPRFQETQYF	TGTGCCAGCAGCCACAATCTAGCGGGAGGGCCTCGGTTCCAGGAGACCCAGTACTTC